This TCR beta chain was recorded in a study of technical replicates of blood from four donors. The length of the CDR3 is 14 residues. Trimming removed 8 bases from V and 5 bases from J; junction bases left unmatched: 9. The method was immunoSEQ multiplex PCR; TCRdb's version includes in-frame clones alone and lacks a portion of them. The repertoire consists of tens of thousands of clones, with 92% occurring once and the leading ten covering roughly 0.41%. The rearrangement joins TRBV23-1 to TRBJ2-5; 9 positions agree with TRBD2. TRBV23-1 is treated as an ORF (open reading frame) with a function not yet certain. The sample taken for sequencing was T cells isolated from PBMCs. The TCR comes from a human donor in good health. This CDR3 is CASSGLAPPETQYF. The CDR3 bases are TGCGCCAGCTCGGGACTAGCCCCACCGGAGACCCAGTACTTC.